These 5 T cell receptor beta chains came from one sample sequenced in a study of early T cells in non-severe SARS-CoV-2 infection. In TCRdb, the 5' RACE reads were re-called with MiXCR into one record per CDR3 protein. This repertoire shows just over 65,000 distinct CDR3 sequences, about 13% found once; its top ten account for almost 8.5%. Sequenced: whole blood. These receptors all stem from an adult who was a healthcare worker with PCR-confirmed SARS-CoV-2 infection or an uninfected control (not recorded which).

This clonotype was picked up a small number of times. The V call is TRBV29-1, the J call TRBJ1-1; D unresolved. Trimming pared 4 bases from V and 7 bases from J, leaving 7 bases between. This CDR3 is 10 amino acids long. From germline, CDR1 is SQVTM and CDR2 ANQGSEA. Here the CDR3 DNA reads TGCAGCGTTGTCCAGTTTGAAGCTTTCTTT. Amino acid sequence: CSVVQFEAFF.

The chain carries TRBV28 and TRBJ2-7, with TRBD1 matching 8 bases. Germline CDR1 is MDHEN and CDR2 is SYDVKM. V was clipped by 5 bases and J by 5 bases; unmatched bases: 8. The CDR3 is made up of 14 amino acids. The CDR3 sequence: CASSPGQGTNEQYF. Here the CDR3 DNA reads TGTGCCAGCAGTCCCGGACAGGGAACCAACGAGCAGTACTTC.

This clonotype was detected many times. The chain employs TRBV9 and TRBJ2-3; 16 nucleotides match TRBD2. V was pared by 1 base and J by 4 bases, with 12 bases of the junction left unmatched. The germline V gene encodes CDR1 SGDLS and CDR2 YYNGEE. The CDR3 extends over 20 amino acids. The CDR3 protein is CASSVRMGTSGRVSADTQYF. CDR3 DNA sequence: TGTGCCAGCAGCGTAAGGATGGGGACTAGCGGGAGGGTAAGCGCAGATACGCAGTATTTT.

J is TRBJ1-2 and V is TRBV5-1; D perhaps matches TRBD1 (6 bases). Germline V CDR1 and CDR2: SGHRS, YFSETQ. With 4 bases removed from V and 6 bases from J, the gap between germline ends came to 13 bases. The CDR3 covers 13 residues. CDR3 amino acids: CASSPDSLDGYTF. In DNA, the CDR3 is TGCGCCAGCAGCCCGGACAGTTTGGATGGCTACACCTTC.

This chain links TRBV10-1 with TRBJ2-7, with TRBD2 identical over 9 bases. The J segment lost 6 bases and the V segment lost 4 bases, leaving 7 bases of the junction unmatched. The germline gives CDR1 WNHNN, CDR2 SYGVQD (reference sequence). The CDR3 covers 14 residues. CDR3 loop: CASSGGRAGGEQYF. CDR3 DNA sequence: TGCGCCAGCAGTGGGGGTCGAGCGGGAGGCGAGCAGTACTTC.